Reported below is one T cell receptor beta chain. The antigen is not known. The entry originates in a study of radiotherapy plus CTLA-4 blockade in lung cancer. Study-wide findings and caveats: Subsequent to radiotherapy plus ipilimumab, tumor-derived TCR clones underwent expansion in blood.

Trimming stripped 6 bases from V and 1 base from J, with 12 bases between. The CDR3 length is 15 residues. Germline-derived CDR1 and CDR2 are SEHNR and FQNEAQ (reference sequence). Data came from immunoSEQ multiplex PCR; TCRdb stores just in-frame clones and leaves some out. The top ten clones hold under 0.85% of a sample with fewer than 90,000 clones, about four fifths of them seen once. Material: peripheral blood, obtained from a patient treated with radiotherapy plus ipilimumab. The TCR originated in a human donor with non-small cell lung cancer who had stable disease on radiotherapy plus ipilimumab. The chain combines TRBV7-9 with TRBJ2-2; TRBD2 might be the D (6 bases). CDR3 region: CASSSGELNTGELFF. The CDR3 DNA reads TGTGCCAGCAGTTCGGGGGAACTGAACACCGGGGAGCTGTTTTTT.